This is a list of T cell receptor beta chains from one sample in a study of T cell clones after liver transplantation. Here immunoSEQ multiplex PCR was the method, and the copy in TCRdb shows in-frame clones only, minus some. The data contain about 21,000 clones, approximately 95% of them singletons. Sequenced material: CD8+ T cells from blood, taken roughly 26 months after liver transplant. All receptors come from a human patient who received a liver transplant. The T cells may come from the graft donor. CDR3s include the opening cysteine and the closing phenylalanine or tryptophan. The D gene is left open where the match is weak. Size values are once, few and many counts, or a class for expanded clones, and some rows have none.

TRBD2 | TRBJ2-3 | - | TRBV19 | CASTKTSSFGDTQYF | TGTGCCAGTACCAAGACTAGCTCTTTTGGAGATACGCAGTATTTT
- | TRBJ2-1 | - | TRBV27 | CATSRGNEQFF | TGTGCCACCAGCCGTGGGAATGAGCAGTTCTTC
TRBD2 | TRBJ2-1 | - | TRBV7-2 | CASSSGTSGYNEQFF | TGTGCCAGCAGCTCCGGGACTAGCGGCTACAATGAGCAGTTCTTC
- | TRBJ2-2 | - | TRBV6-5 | CASCNSASNTGELFF | TGTGCCAGCTGTAACAGCGCCTCGAACACCGGGGAGCTGTTTTTT
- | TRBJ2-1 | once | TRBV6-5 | CASTKGVSSYNEQFF | TGTGCCAGCACTAAGGGGGTTAGCTCCTACAATGAGCAGTTCTTC
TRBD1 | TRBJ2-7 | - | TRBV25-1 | CASSEQTGFYEQYF | TGTGCCAGCAGTGAACAGACAGGGTTTTACGAGCAGTACTTC
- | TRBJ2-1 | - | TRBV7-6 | CASSLGPSSYNEQFF | TGTGCCAGCAGCTTAGGCCCGAGCTCCTACAATGAGCAGTTCTTC
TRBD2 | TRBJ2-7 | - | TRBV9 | CASSVGVAGGYEQYF | TGTGCCAGCAGCGTAGGAGTAGCGGGGGGCTACGAGCAGTACTTC
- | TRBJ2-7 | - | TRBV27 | CASTAGPSREQYF | TGTGCCAGCACGGCGGGACCGTCCAGGGAGCAGTACTTC
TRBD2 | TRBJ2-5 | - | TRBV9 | CASSPLAGGETQYF | TGTGCCAGCAGCCCACTAGCGGGAGGAGAGACCCAGTACTTC
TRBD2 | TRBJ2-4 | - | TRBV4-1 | CASSPRTSGSGYIQYF | TGCGCCAGCAGCCCACGGACTAGCGGGAGTGGGTACATTCAGTACTTC
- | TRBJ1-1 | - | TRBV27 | CASSSSGKAEAFF | TGTGCCAGCAGTTCCTCAGGGAAGGCTGAAGCTTTCTTT
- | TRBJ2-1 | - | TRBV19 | CASSILGSSYNEQFF | TGTGCCAGTAGTATACTCGGGAGCTCCTACAATGAGCAGTTCTTC
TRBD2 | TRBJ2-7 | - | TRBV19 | CASSSAGGSYEQYF | TGTGCCAGTAGTTCAGCGGGAGGCTCCTACGAGCAGTACTTC
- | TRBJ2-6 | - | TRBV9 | CASGVSGANVLTF | TGTGCCAGCGGGGTCTCTGGGGCCAACGTCCTGACTTTC
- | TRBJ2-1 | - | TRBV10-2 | CASSESRVIAGNEQFF | TGCGCCAGCAGTGAGTCGCGAGTCATCGCCGGGAATGAGCAGTTCTTC
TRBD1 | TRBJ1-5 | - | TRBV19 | CASSPGGQPQHF | TGTGCCAGTAGTCCAGGGGGCCAGCCCCAGCATTTT
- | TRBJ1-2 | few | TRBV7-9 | CASSSILGLQDYGYTF | TGTGCCAGCAGCTCGATTTTGGGGCTACAGGACTATGGCTACACCTTC
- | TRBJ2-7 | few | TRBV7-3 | CASSWDINYEQYF | TGTGCCAGCAGCTGGGACATTAACTACGAGCAGTACTTC
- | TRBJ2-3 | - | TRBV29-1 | CSVEDLQAIRRDTQYF | TGCAGCGTTGAAGATCTTCAGGCCATACGCAGGGATACGCAGTATTTT
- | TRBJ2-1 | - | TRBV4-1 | CASSQDLGSFYNEQFF | TGCGCCAGCAGCCAAGATCTCGGGAGCTTCTACAATGAGCAGTTCTTC
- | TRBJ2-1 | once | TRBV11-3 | CASSSPSVNYYNEQFF | TGTGCCAGCAGCTCCCCTAGCGTCAATTACTACAATGAGCAGTTCTTC
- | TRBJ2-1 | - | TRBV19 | CASSIMGLDTYNEQFF | TGTGCCAGTAGTATCATGGGACTGGACACCTACAATGAGCAGTTCTTC
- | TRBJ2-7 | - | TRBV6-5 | CASTLRPGRGEQYF | TGTGCCAGCACCCTACGCCCGGGGCGCGGTGAGCAGTACTTC
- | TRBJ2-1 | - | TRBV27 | CASSLAPGNEQFF | TGTGCCAGCAGTCTAGCCCCGGGCAATGAGCAGTTCTTC
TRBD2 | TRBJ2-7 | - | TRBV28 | CASSLRLAVYEQYF | TGTGCCAGCAGTTTAAGACTAGCGGTCTACGAGCAGTACTTC
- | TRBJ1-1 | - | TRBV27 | CASSPAASGGTEAFF | TGTGCCAGCAGCCCAGCAGCATCTGGAGGCACTGAAGCTTTCTTT
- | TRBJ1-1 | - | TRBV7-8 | CASSTVGAMNTEAFF | TGTGCCAGCAGCACAGTGGGAGCAATGAACACTGAAGCTTTCTTT
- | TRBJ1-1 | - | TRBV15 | CATSVARENTEAFF | TGTGCCACCAGTGTAGCCCGAGAGAACACTGAAGCTTTCTTT
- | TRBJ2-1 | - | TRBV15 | CATSSQGGWDEQFF | TGTGCCACCAGCAGCCAGGGGGGCTGGGATGAGCAGTTCTTC
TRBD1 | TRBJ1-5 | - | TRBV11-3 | CASSPDRGHQPQHF | TGTGCCAGCAGCCCTGACAGGGGACATCAGCCCCAGCATTTT
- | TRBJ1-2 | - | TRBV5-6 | CASSLGGGYTF | TGTGCCAGCAGCTTGGGGGGGGGCTACACCTTC
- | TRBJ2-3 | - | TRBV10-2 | CASSGSPPPRLVSVTDTQYF | TGCGCCAGCAGTGGGAGCCCCCCCCCTCGTCTGGTTTCTGTGACAGATACGCAGTATTTT
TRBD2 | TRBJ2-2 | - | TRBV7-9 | CASSPQRPGLVPGELFF | TGTGCCAGCAGCCCACAACGACCGGGACTAGTCCCCGGGGAGCTGTTTTTT
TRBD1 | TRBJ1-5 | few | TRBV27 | CASSRTGNNQPQHF | TGTGCCAGCAGCCGGACAGGAAACAATCAGCCCCAGCATTTT
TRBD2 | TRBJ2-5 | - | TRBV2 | CASSAAGVNRETQYF | TGTGCCAGCAGTGCGGCGGGGGTTAATCGGGAGACCCAGTACTTC
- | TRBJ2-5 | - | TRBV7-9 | CASSLDYGSGETQYF | TGTGCCAGCAGCTTAGACTACGGAAGTGGAGAGACCCAGTACTTC
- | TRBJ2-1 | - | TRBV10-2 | CASSESSHYNEQFF | TGCGCCAGCAGTGAGTCTAGTCACTACAATGAGCAGTTCTTC
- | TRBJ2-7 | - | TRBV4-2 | CASSQGRGSYEQYF | TGTGCCAGCAGCCAGGGACGAGGGTCCTACGAGCAGTACTTC
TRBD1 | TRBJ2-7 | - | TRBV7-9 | CASSHRDRVDEQYF | TGTGCCAGCAGCCACCGGGACAGGGTGGACGAGCAGTACTTC
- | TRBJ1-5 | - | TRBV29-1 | CSVGVGNSNQPQHF | TGCAGCGTTGGAGTGGGAAATAGCAATCAGCCCCAGCATTTT
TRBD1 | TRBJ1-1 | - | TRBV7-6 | CASSSGTANTEAFF | TGTGCCAGCAGCTCTGGGACAGCGAACACTGAAGCTTTCTTT
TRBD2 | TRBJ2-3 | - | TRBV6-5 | CASNIAGGPDTQYF | TGTGCCAGCAATATAGCGGGAGGGCCGGATACGCAGTATTTT
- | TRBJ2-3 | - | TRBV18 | CASSPRGGRTDTQYF | TGTGCCAGCTCACCCAGGGGAGGGAGGACAGATACGCAGTATTTT
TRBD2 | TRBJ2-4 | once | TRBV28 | CASSFVTGMVAGTKNIQYF | TGTGCCAGCAGTTTCGTCACAGGGATGGTAGCGGGGACCAAAAACATTCAGTACTTC
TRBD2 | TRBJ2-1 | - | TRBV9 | CASSPGTSANNEQFF | TGTGCCAGCAGCCCCGGGACTAGCGCCAACAATGAGCAGTTCTTC
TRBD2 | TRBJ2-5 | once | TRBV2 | CASPGGGTKRTQYF | TGTGCCAGCCCGGGGGGGGGCACCAAAAGGACCCAGTACTTC
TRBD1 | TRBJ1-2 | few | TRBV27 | CASSSTGEGVGYTF | TGTGCCAGCAGTTCGACAGGGGAGGGAGTTGGCTACACCTTC
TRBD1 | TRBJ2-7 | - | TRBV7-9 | CASSPPDEGAYEQYF | TGTGCCAGCAGCCCTCCCGACGAGGGGGCGTACGAGCAGTACTTC
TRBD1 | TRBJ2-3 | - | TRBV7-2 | CASTPQGAKDTQYF | TGTGCCAGCACGCCACAGGGGGCCAAGGATACGCAGTATTTT